The clone carrying this TCR beta chain was seen a single time. Its cognate antigen is unknown. The sample comes from a study of cytomegalovirus exposure and HLA in healthy donors. Regarding the study as a whole: Later analysis found that TCR beta chains associated with HLA were more clonally expanded than other, equally common chains. Presence/absence analyses assumed roughly uniform sequencing depth across donors, which may not hold.

This PCR relied on a set of 60 Vbeta primers and 13 Jbeta primers. Generated by immunoSEQ multiplex PCR, the TCRdb table keeps only in-frame clones and is missing some. The table has over 100,000 clones, roughly three fifths seen once; the top ten hold more than 8.5%. The sequencing input was PBMCs. The sequence was obtained from a man between 35 and 55 years old in good health and CMV-seropositive.

The CDR3 DNA sequence: TGTGCCAGCAGTCCCTCCTTCCGCAATCAGCCCCAGCATTTT. Translated, it gives CASSPSFRNQPQHF. This sequence joins TRBV27 and TRBJ1-5, with D uncertain. The ends were cut back, 5 bases at V and 2 bases at J, with 10 bases in the middle. Germline assignment: CDR1 MNHEY and CDR2 SMNVEV (reference sequence). The CDR3 totals 14 residues.